This note documents a single T cell receptor (beta chain) sequence. The data were obtained in a study of cytomegalovirus exposure and HLA in healthy donors. The CDR3 is 15 residues long. With 5 bases clipped from V and 5 bases from J, the junction kept 11 bases outside the gene matches. CDR1 is SGDLS and CDR2 is YYNGEE in the germline V gene. Both 60 Vbeta primers and 13 Jbeta primers went into the PCR. Sequencing was performed with immunoSEQ multiplex PCR; in TCRdb, only in-frame clones are kept and a portion is missing. The table has fewer than 200,000 clones, approximately 80% seen once. This receptor was identified in a man between 60 and 75 years old in good health and CMV-seronegative. The J gene is TRBJ2-7, the V gene TRBV9, with 9 bases matching TRBD1. Sequenced: PBMCs. The CDR3: CASSVQGARFDEQYF. The CDR3, as DNA: TGTGCCAGCAGTGTACAGGGGGCGAGGTTTGACGAGCAGTACTTC.